What follows are 21 T cell receptor beta chains derived from one specimen sequenced in a study of blood T cell repertoires in COVID-19. Only in-frame clones appear in the TCRdb table, and some are missing; sequencing was by immunoSEQ multiplex PCR. This sample has 200,000 to 300,000 clones, with approximately 86% found just once. Sequenced material: peripheral blood. Every receptor here comes from a woman under 40 with acute or convalescent COVID-19.

The gene calls are TRBV11-2 and TRBJ2-1; 8 nucleotides align to TRBD1. CDR3 size: 15 residues. The junction had 6 bases not matched to a gene; V was cut back by 3 bases and J by 5 bases. Germline lookup yields CDR1 SGHAT and CDR2 FQNNGV. CDR3: CASSLRTGTNNEQFF. DNA of the CDR3: TGTGCCAGCAGCTTGCGGACAGGGACCAACAATGAGCAGTTCTTC.

The V call is TRBV2, the J call TRBJ2-5, with D unresolved. With 4 bases removed from V and 9 bases from J, the gap between germline ends came to 18 bases. CDR1 is SNHLY and CDR2 is FYNNEI in the germline V gene. This CDR3 spans 14 amino acids. The CDR3 DNA follows: TGTGCCAGCAGTGTTCTTCCTTCCTTCTTCCCCCAGTACTTC. It is translated as CASSVLPSFFPQYF. Based on the CDR3 plus reference TRBV2 and TRBJ2-5, the full variable domain is EPEVTQTPSHQVTQMGQEVILRCVPISNHLYFYWYRQILGQKVEFLVSFYNNEISEKSEIFDDQFSVERPDGSNFTLKIRSTKLEDSAMYFCASSVLPSFFPQYFGPGTRLLVL.

The chain recombines TRBV11-3 with TRBJ2-5; 9 bases align to TRBD1. V dropped 4 bases and J dropped 5; count of bases not matched to a gene: 5. From germline, CDR1 is SGHNT and CDR2 YENEEA. The length of the CDR3 is 14 residues. As DNA, the CDR3 is TGTGCCAGCAGCTCTGGGACAGGGTACGAGACCCAGTACTTC. Translated, it gives CASSSGTGYETQYF.

This chain links TRBV29-1 with TRBJ2-3, with a weak D call TRBD1 (6 bases). CDR3 size: 12 residues. V gave up 5 bases and J gave up 6 bases, with 12 bases separating them. The germline CDR1 and CDR2 sequences are SQVTM and ANQGSEA. The CDR3 bases are TGCAGCGTTACAGGGATAGGGGATACGCAGTATTTT. It is translated as CSVTGIGDTQYF.

The chain recombines TRBV9 with TRBJ2-7; 7 nucleotides align to TRBD2. The length of the CDR3 is 14 residues. CDR1 is SGDLS, CDR2 YYNGEE, per germline. V shed 5 bases, J shed 6 bases, and the junction held 11 bases outside the gene matches. The CDR3 spells CASSGTAGAGEQYF. The CDR3 coding sequence is TGTGCCAGCAGTGGGACCGCGGGAGCGGGCGAGCAGTACTTC.

The rearrangement links TRBV4-1 to TRBJ1-2; D gene ambiguous. V was clipped by 5 bases and J by 3 bases, with 19 bases between them. This CDR3 has 16 amino acids. Per the germline V gene, CDR1 is MGHRA and CDR2 is YSYEKL. Written as DNA, the CDR3 is TGCGCCAGCAGCGACCAAAAGTCTGCGGCTTACTATGGCTACACCTTC. It encodes CASSDQKSAAYYGYTF.

This chain connects TRBV18 to TRBJ2-1; maybe TRBD1 (6 bases). Germline CDR1 is KGHSH and CDR2 is LQKENI. This CDR3 contains 16 residues. Trimming cost V 2 bases and J 4 bases, with 15 bases left between them. CDR3 DNA sequence: TGTGCCAGCTCACCATCCGGGACAAGGCGGTACAATGAGCAGTTCTTC. Its translation: CASSPSGTRRYNEQFF.

The chain uses TRBV5-4 and TRBJ2-7, with D perhaps matching TRBD2 (5 bases). The length of the CDR3 is 14 residues. CDR1 and CDR2 from the germline V gene are SGHNT and YYREEE (reference sequence). Trimming took off 0 bases at V and 2 bases at J, with 9 bases between the two ends. The CDR3 DNA reads TGTGCCAGCAGCTTGGGGCTAGCTACCTACGAGCAGTACTTC. Amino acids: CASSLGLATYEQYF.

This chain uses TRBV4-3 with TRBJ1-1; no firm D call. Trimming removed 4 bases at V and 0 bases at J, with 9 bases between. From germline, CDR1 is LGHNA and CDR2 YSLEER. This CDR3 has 14 amino acids. The CDR3 DNA reads as TGCGCCAGCAGCCTCCGACTCATGAACACTGAAGCTTTCTTT. The encoded protein is CASSLRLMNTEAFF.

The chain links TRBV24-1 to TRBJ1-2; D possibly corresponds to TRBD1 (5 bases). The CDR3 is made up of 15 amino acids. V dropped 3 bases and J dropped 6 bases, with 16 bases sitting between them. The germline V gene has CDR1 KGHDR and CDR2 SFDVKD. CDR3 sequence (DNA): TGTGCCACCAGTGATCCCCGACAGCCTGAGGATGGCTACACCTTC. Translation gives CATSDPRQPEDGYTF.

The chain combines TRBV6-2 or TRBV6-3 with TRBJ1-1; 8 bases are shared with TRBD1. CDR3 size: 15 residues. V trimming: 0 bases; J trimming: 5 bases; junction bases outside the gene matches: 5. Germline-derived CDR1 and CDR2 are MNHEY and SVGEGT. The CDR3 DNA follows: TGTGCCAGCAGTTACTCATCCCAGGGGGCAACTGAAGCTTTCTTT. Translation gives CASSYSSQGATEAFF.

The chain couples TRBV5-1 to TRBJ2-6, with 8 positions matching TRBD1. V shed 3 bases, J shed 3 bases, and the junction held 11 bases outside the gene matches. Germline CDR1 is SGHRS and CDR2 is YFSETQ. The length of the CDR3 is 18 residues. CDR3 amino acids: CASSSGQGQLGGANVLTF. The CDR3 DNA is TGCGCCAGCAGCTCCGGACAGGGCCAGTTGGGTGGGGCCAACGTCCTGACTTTC. Complete variable domain (other parts from reference TRBV5-1 and TRBJ2-6): KAGVTQTPRYLIKTRGQQVTLSCSPISGHRSVSWYQQTPGQGLQFLFEYFSETQRNKGNFPGRFSGRQFSNSRSEMNVSTLELGDSALYLCASSSGQGQLGGANVLTFGAGSRLTVL.

This clone showed up just once. This sequence joins TRBV6-5 and TRBJ1-4, with D maybe TRBD1 (6 bases). The CDR3 is 15 amino acids. Germline V lookup: CDR1 MNHEY, CDR2 SVGAGI. V dropped 6 bases and J dropped 8 bases, with 19 bases sitting between them. The CDR3 loop is CASSRRSGHPEKLFF. The CDR3 coding sequence is TGTGCCAGCAGCCGTCGTTCGGGACACCCGGAAAAACTGTTTTTT.

The gene calls are TRBV6-5 and TRBJ2-7; 9 nucleotides line up with TRBD1. V gave up 6 bases and J gave up 5 bases; unmatched junction bases: 8. In germline, CDR1 is MNHEY, CDR2 SVGAGI. The CDR3 length is 14 residues. CDR3 sequence (DNA): TGTGCCAGCAGGGTACAGGGGGCTCGGAACGAGCAGTACTTC. It translates to CASRVQGARNEQYF.

The chain recombines TRBV29-1 with TRBJ2-7, with D possibly TRBD1 on 5 matching bases. This CDR3 has 13 amino acids. The germline CDR1 and CDR2 sequences are SQVTM and ANQGSEA. The V gene lost 3 bases and the J gene lost 3 bases, with 12 bases spanning the gap. The DNA for the CDR3 is TGCAGCGTTGATCAGCAGGGAAACTACGAGCAGTACTTC. It specifies CSVDQQGNYEQYF.

This clone is a singleton in its sample. The rearrangement uses TRBV4-1 and TRBJ2-3; 7 nucleotides match TRBD1. CDR3 length equals 13 residues. V was clipped by 6 bases and J by 2 bases; unmatched bases: 2. Germline V gene sequence: CDR1 MGHRA, CDR2 YSYEKL. As DNA, the CDR3 is TGCGCCAGCAGACAGGGGTCCACAGATACGCAGTATTTT. It yields the protein CASRQGSTDTQYF.

This chain links TRBV9 with TRBJ2-3; the D gene is possibly TRBD2 (5 bases). This CDR3 is built from 14 residues. V lost 0 bases and J 5 bases, leaving 10 bases between the germline ends. Germline lookup yields CDR1 SGDLS and CDR2 YYNGEE. CDR3 in amino acids: CASSVGAAQDTQYF. DNA for the CDR3: TGTGCCAGCAGCGTAGGAGCGGCCCAAGATACGCAGTATTTT.

The chain couples TRBV25-1 to TRBJ2-3, with 8 bases aligning to TRBD2. The CDR3 sequence is 13 residues long. V was pared by 6 bases and J by 4 bases, with 3 bases of the junction left unmatched. Germline values: CDR1 MGHDK, CDR2 SYGVNS. The CDR3 sequence: CASRGLAPDTQYF. For the CDR3, the DNA is TGTGCCAGCAGAGGACTAGCCCCAGATACGCAGTATTTT.

This chain connects TRBV5-5 to TRBJ1-6; 9 nucleotides line up with TRBD1. Losses at the gene ends were 4 bases for V and 13 bases for J; bases not matched to a gene: 12. This CDR3 region has 15 residues. Germline V lookup: CDR1 SGHKS, CDR2 YYEKEE (reference sequence). CDR3 protein: CASSPGDREGRPLHF. DNA for the CDR3: TGTGCCAGCAGCCCCGGGGACAGGGAGGGTAGGCCCCTCCACTTT.

The chain uses TRBV3-1 (or the pseudogene TRBV3-2) and TRBJ2-1, with 13 bases aligning to TRBD2. CDR3 length: 16 residues. J was trimmed by 8 bases and V by 3 bases; bases with no gene match: 7. CDR1 is LGHDT, CDR2 YNNKEL, per germline (reference sequence). The CDR3 DNA is TGTGCCAGCAGCCATTTTACTAGCGGGAGGGCCGATGAGCAGTTCTTC. Amino acids: CASSHFTSGRADEQFF.

V gene TRBV30 combines with J gene TRBJ2-2; D perhaps matches TRBD1 (6 bases). Germline V gene data show CDR1 as GTSNPN and CDR2 as SVGIG (reference sequence). This CDR3 spans 14 amino acids. The germline V and J ends were trimmed by 0 bases and 5 bases, with 10 bases remaining between them. CDR3 nucleotide sequence: TGTGCCTGGAGTGTCAGGGGATTTACCGGGGAGCTGTTTTTT. Its protein is CAWSVRGFTGELFF.